This passage covers 6 T cell receptor beta chains from one sample sequenced in a study of T-cell reconstitution after alpha-beta-depleted transplantation in children. Unique molecular identifiers were incorporated during preparation of the TCRbeta library. One entry per CDR3 protein, called by TCRdb with MiXCR from the PCR reads. Here the sample spans about 110,000 distinct CDR3 sequences, over 9% being singletons. The sample here was PBMCs, taken before TCRalphabeta/CD19-depleted stem cell transplant. These receptors were taken from a boy younger than 10 with acute lymphoblastic leukemia, due to receive a stem cell transplant.

This clonotype was observed a few times. The gene calls are TRBV20-1 and TRBJ2-1, with 7 bases matching TRBD1. From germline, CDR1 is DFQATT and CDR2 SNEGSKA (reference sequence). This CDR3 has 13 residues. CDR3 nucleotide sequence: TGCAGCGTACCGGGACAGACAAACAATGAGCAGTTCTTC. Translated: CSVPGQTNNEQFF.

This clonotype was seen more than once but under ten times. This chain joins TRBV28 and TRBJ2-7; TRBD2 matches 10 bases. The CDR3 is 14 residues long. V dropped 6 bases and J dropped 3; count of bases not matched to a gene: 5. CDR1 is MDHEN, CDR2 SYDVKM, per germline. The CDR3, as DNA: TGTGCCAGCAGCGGACTAGCGGCCCTCTACGAGCAGTACTTC. Encoded protein: CASSGLAALYEQYF.

This clonotype has a handful of counts. V usage is TRBV5-1 and J usage is TRBJ1-1, with 10 bases fitting TRBD1. This CDR3 contains 14 residues. V shed 5 bases and J 4 bases; nucleotides not matched to a gene: 5. Per the germline V gene, CDR1 is SGHRS and CDR2 is YFSETQ. The CDR3, as DNA: TGCGCCAGCAGGCCGACAGGGGGCATCACTGAAGCTTTCTTT. Protein: CASRPTGGITEAFF.

There are many counts of this clonotype. The chain carries TRBV10-3 and TRBJ2-3, with 7 bases that match TRBD1. CDR1 is ENHRY and CDR2 is SYGVKD in the germline V gene. Trimming took 8 bases from V and 2 from J; bases not matched to a gene: 4. This CDR3 spans 13 amino acids. The CDR3: CAIGGQTTDTQYF. The CDR3 DNA is TGTGCCATCGGGGGACAGACCACAGATACGCAGTATTTT.

The chain carries TRBV5-4 and TRBJ2-1, with no clear D. This CDR3 contains 12 residues. Germline V CDR1 and CDR2: SGHNT, YYREEE (reference sequence). The V gene lost 4 bases and the J gene lost 8 bases, with 10 bases spanning the gap. CDR3 in DNA: TGTGCCAGCAGCCCCCCCAGCGATGAGCAGTTCTTC. This sequence encodes CASSPPSDEQFF.

The rearrangement joins TRBV6-5 to TRBJ2-1; the match to TRBD2 covers 9 bases. CDR1 and CDR2 from the germline V gene are MNHEY and SVGAGI. V gave up 4 bases and J gave up 12 bases; unmatched junction bases: 10. The CDR3 has 14 amino acids. As DNA, the CDR3 is TGTGCCAGCAGTTCGGGACTAGCTTCAGGCGGGCAGTTCTTC. As protein: CASSSGLASGGQFF.